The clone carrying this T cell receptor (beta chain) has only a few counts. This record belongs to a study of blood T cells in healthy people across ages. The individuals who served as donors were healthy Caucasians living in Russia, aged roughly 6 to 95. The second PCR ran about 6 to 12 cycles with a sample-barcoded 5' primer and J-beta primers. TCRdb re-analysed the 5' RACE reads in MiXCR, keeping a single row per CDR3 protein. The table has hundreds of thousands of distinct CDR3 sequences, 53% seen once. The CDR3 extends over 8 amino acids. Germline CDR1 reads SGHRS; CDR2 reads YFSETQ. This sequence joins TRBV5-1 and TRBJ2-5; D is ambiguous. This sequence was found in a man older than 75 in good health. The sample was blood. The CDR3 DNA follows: TGCAACGCCGCGTTTCAGTACTTC. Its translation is CNAAFQYF.